Listed below are T cell receptor beta chains from one sample, sequenced in a study of T cell repertoires in cytomegalovirus infection. From the reads, TCRdb called clonotypes with MiXCR, one entry per CDR3 protein. The sample gives approximately 500,000 distinct CDR3 sequences, about 17% of which show up once; 20% to 30% is in the top ten. The sequencing input was CD8+ T cells from PBMCs. Source of these receptors: a human donor in good health (CMV status not recorded). Some clones in this sample may be carry-over from other donors' samples. Each CDR3 is given with its conserved first and last residue. D genes are given only for firm matches. The size of a clone is reported for some rows only, either as once, few or many, or as a class for expanded clones.

j_call clone_size v_call d_call cdr3_nt cdr3_aa
TRBJ2-7 - TRBV20-1 - TGCAGTGCACCACCAGGGGGAGGGGCTTCCTACGAGCAGCACTTC CSAPPGGGASYEQHF
TRBJ2-2 few TRBV9 - TGTGCCAGCAGCCACCGGGACGGGGAGAACACCGGGGAGCTGTTTTTT CASSHRDGENTGELFF
TRBJ2-2 - TRBV27 - TGTGCCAGCACCTATCGGATGAACACCGGGGAGCTGTTTTTT CASTYRMNTGELFF
TRBJ2-1 many TRBV6-1 - TGTGCCAGCAGTGGAAGGCAGAAGAGCTCCTACAATGAGCAGTTCTTC CASSGRQKSSYNEQFF
TRBJ2-4 - TRBV5-6 - TGTGCCAGCAGTGGGGGACGGAGAGACTCCAAAAACATTCAGTACTTC CASSGGRRDSKNIQYF
TRBJ2-7 many TRBV19 - TGTGCCTCGGGCGGGCCCTACGAGCAGTACTTC CASGGPYEQYF
TRBJ1-5 - TRBV15 - TGTGCCACCAGCAGAGCCGGGGCGACGGGCAATCAGCCCCAGCATTTT CATSRAGATGNQPQHF
TRBJ2-7 - TRBV18 TRBD2 TGTGCCAGCTCACGGACTAGCGGGACATGGGGCTACGACGAGCAGTACTTC CASSRTSGTWGYDEQYF
TRBJ2-1 - TRBV2 TRBD2 TGTGCCAGCACCTGGTCTAGCGGCTACAATGAGCAGTTCTTC CASTWSSGYNEQFF
TRBJ1-6 - TRBV18 TRBD1 TGTGCAAGCTCACCACCGGGACAGGGGGTAAATTCACCCCTCCACTTT CASSPPGQGVNSPLHF
TRBJ1-1 many TRBV7-8 - TGTGCCAGCAGCTTCGGGATATTCTGGTTCTTT CASSFGIFWFF
TRBJ1-6 many TRBV27 TRBD1 TGTGCCAGCAGTCTCCGGGACAGCCATAATTCACCCCTCCACTTT CASSLRDSHNSPLHF
TRBJ2-5 - TRBV19 - TGTGCCAGTAGTAGTTTCTTGCACGAGACCCAGTACTTC CASSSFLHETQYF
TRBJ1-5 few TRBV20-1 - TGCAGTGCTAGAGAAATTATGGGACCTTTAAGCAATCAGCCCCAGCATTTT CSAREIMGPLSNQPQHF
TRBJ2-2 - TRBV4-1 TRBD1 TGCGCCAGCAGCCATCCCCGACAGGGAACGAACACCGGGGAGCTGTTTTTT CASSHPRQGTNTGELFF
TRBJ1-1 - TRBV27 - TGTGCCAGCAGTTTATGGGCCATCGGTACTGAAGCTTTCTTT CASSLWAIGTEAFF
TRBJ2-7 - TRBV19 TRBD2 TGTGCCAGTAGTATCCTAGCGGGAGGGTACGAGCAGTACTTC CASSILAGGYEQYF
TRBJ2-6 many TRBV4-2 - TGTGCCAGCAGCCAAGAGGTCCTACTCTCTGGGGCCAACGTCCTGACTTTC CASSQEVLLSGANVLTF
TRBJ2-7 many TRBV7-9 - TGTGCCAGCAGCTTAGACGGAGAGTATTCTCGAGGGGAGCAGTACTTC CASSLDGEYSRGEQYF
TRBJ1-1 many TRBV6-2/TRBV6-3 - TGTGCCAGCAGTTACTCGAGCAGGGCTGAAGCTTTCTTT CASSYSSRAEAFF
TRBJ2-3 many TRBV7-3 - TGTGCCAGCAGCTCACCGGGGCGAGAGGGGCAGACTAGCACAGATACGCAGTATTTT CASSSPGREGQTSTDTQYF
TRBJ2-1 many TRBV6-2/TRBV6-3 TRBD1 TGTGCCAGCAGTCCGGACAGGGGTGTTAGTACTGAGCAGTTCTTC CASSPDRGVSTEQFF
TRBJ1-2 - TRBV27 TRBD1 TGTGCCAGCAGCTCGGGGACAGGGATACGGGGCTACACCTTC CASSSGTGIRGYTF
TRBJ1-1 few TRBV7-9 - TGTGCCAGCAGCTCTGATTCAAGGGCTGAAGCTTTCTTT CASSSDSRAEAFF
TRBJ1-5 - TRBV7-6 - TGTGCCAGCAGCTTAGAAGCATCTAGCAATCAGCCCCAGCATTTT CASSLEASSNQPQHF
TRBJ2-6 - TRBV29-1 TRBD1 TGCAGCGTTACGGACAGGGTCTCTGGGGCCAACGTCCTGACTTTC CSVTDRVSGANVLTF
TRBJ1-1 many TRBV7-6 TRBD1 TGTGCCAGCAGCACCGGACAGGGGTTGAACACTGAAGCTTTCTTT CASSTGQGLNTEAFF